This TCR beta chain was retrieved from a study of blood T cells in healthy people across ages. V shed 3 bases and J 3 bases; nucleotides not matched to a gene: 8. The CDR3 is 15 residues long. Germline V lookup: CDR1 MGHRA, CDR2 YSYEKL. Primed by a sample-barcoded 5' primer and a J-beta primer mix, a second PCR proceeded for 7 to 11 cycles. Each sample provided no less than 3 million CDR3-containing paired-end reads. TCRdb re-called the 5' RACE reads with MiXCR, one entry per CDR3 protein. The sample carries 1.5 million to 2 million distinct CDR3 sequences, approximately 30% recorded once. Study-level points and caveats: TCR beta diversity per million T cells fell roughly linearly with age. Bulk PBMC profiling left naive and antigen-experienced comparisons inconclusive.

Note on this clonotype: Its matching antigen is unknown.

The sequenced sample consisted of blood. The TCR sequence derives from a woman in her 30s in good health. This chain connects TRBV4-1 to TRBJ2-7; TRBD2 matches 7 bases. In nucleotides, the CDR3 is TGCGCCAGCAGCCAGCCTCTAGCGGAAGGCTACGAGCAGTACTTC. The encoded protein is CASSQPLAEGYEQYF.